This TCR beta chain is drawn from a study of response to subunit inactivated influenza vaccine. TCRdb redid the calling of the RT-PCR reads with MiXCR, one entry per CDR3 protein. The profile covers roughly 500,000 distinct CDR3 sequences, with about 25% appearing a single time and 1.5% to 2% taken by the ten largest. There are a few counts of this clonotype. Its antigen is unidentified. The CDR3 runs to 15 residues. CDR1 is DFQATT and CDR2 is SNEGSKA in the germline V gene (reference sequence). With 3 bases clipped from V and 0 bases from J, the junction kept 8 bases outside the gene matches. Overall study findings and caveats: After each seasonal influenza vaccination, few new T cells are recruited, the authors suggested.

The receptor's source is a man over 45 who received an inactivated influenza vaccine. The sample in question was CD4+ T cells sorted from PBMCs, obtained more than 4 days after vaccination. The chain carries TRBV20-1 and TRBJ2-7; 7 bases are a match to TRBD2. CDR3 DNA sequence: TGCAGTGCTAGTGTCGCAGCGGGGCCCTCCTACGAGCAGTACTTC. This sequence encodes CSASVAAGPSYEQYF.